A single sample gave rise to the 8 T cell receptor beta chains below, sequenced in a study of blood T cell repertoires in COVID-19. This table comes from immunoSEQ multiplex PCR, and its TCRdb copy is limited to in-frame clones, with some not included. This table has about 70,000 clones, around 85% appearing once. Source material: peripheral blood. The source of these receptors is a human donor in a cohort sampled during active COVID-19.

V usage is TRBV7-8 and J usage is TRBJ1-2; 7 bases are a match to TRBD1. Germline CDR1 and CDR2: SGHVS and FQNEAQ. This CDR3 comprises 18 residues. With V trimmed by 5 bases and J by 3 bases, 18 bases remained unmatched. This CDR3 reads CASSGYRGPGPPHYGYTF. In nucleotides, the CDR3 is TGTGCCAGCAGCGGCTACAGGGGACCGGGCCCCCCACACTATGGCTACACCTTC.

The chain is built from TRBV30 and TRBJ2-5; D unresolved. Trimming cost V 3 bases and J 3 bases, with 5 bases left between them. The CDR3 totals 11 residues. CDR1 and CDR2 from the germline V gene are GTSNPN and SVGIG (reference sequence). The CDR3 protein is CAWSTEETQYF. Here the CDR3 DNA reads TGTGCCTGGAGCACGGAAGAGACCCAGTACTTC.

This clone was seen a handful of times. V is TRBV5-1 and J is TRBJ2-6; D might be TRBD2 (5 bases). The CDR3 sequence is 17 residues long. Germline CDR1 SGHRS, CDR2 YFSETQ. The ends were cut back, 0 bases at V and 2 bases at J, with 12 bases in the middle. CDR3 DNA sequence: TGCGCCAGCAGCTTGGACCCCCGGGGAACTGGGGCCAACGTCCTGACTTTC. Translation: CASSLDPRGTGANVLTF.

The chain combines TRBV19 with TRBJ1-2; D remains ambiguous. Germline V gives CDR1 LNHDA, CDR2 SQIVND (reference sequence). V lost 6 bases to trimming and J lost 0 bases, with 17 bases between them. This CDR3 spans 16 amino acids. The CDR3 DNA sequence: TGTGCCAGTAGAATGCGGACTTCTGATGCTAACTATGGCTACACCTTC. Translated, it gives CASRMRTSDANYGYTF. The full variable domain, rest sourced from reference TRBV19 and TRBJ1-2, is DGGITQSPKYLFRKEGQNVTLSCEQNLNHDAMYWYRQDPGQGLRLIYYSQIVNDFQKGDIAEGYSVSREKKESFPLTVTSAQKNPTAFYLCASRMRTSDANYGYTFGSGTRLTVV.

The chain joins TRBV27 to TRBJ2-2; 10 bases agree with TRBD1. The CDR3 has 17 amino acids. The ends lost 0 bases at V and 0 bases at J; junction bases unmatched: 1. Germline V gene sequence: CDR1 MNHEY, CDR2 SMNVEV (reference sequence). The CDR3 bases are TGTGCCAGCAGTTTATCCGGGACAGGGGCGAACACCGGGGAGCTGTTTTTT. Translated: CASSLSGTGANTGELFF.

The chain is built from TRBV7-9 and TRBJ1-3; D not certain. The CDR3 is 13 residues long. V lost 6 bases to trimming and J lost 4 bases, with 10 bases between them. CDR1 and CDR2 (germline): SEHNR, FQNEAQ (reference sequence). The CDR3 bases are TGTGCCAGCAGGGAGGGCTTGGGAAACACCATATATTTT. Translated: CASREGLGNTIYF.

The count of this clone is one. This sequence joins TRBV3-1 (or the pseudogene TRBV3-2) and TRBJ1-6; TRBD1 might be the D (5 bases). The V gene lost 0 bases and the J gene lost 5 bases, with 11 bases spanning the gap. Germline CDR1 reads LGHDT; CDR2 reads YNNKEL (reference sequence). This CDR3 region has 16 residues. The CDR3 nucleotides are TGTGCCAGCAGCCAAGAATCGGCAGGGAATAATTCACCCCTCCACTTT. Amino acid sequence: CASSQESAGNNSPLHF.

On this clone itself: Other DNA variants within this sample encode the same CDR3. The chain combines TRBV19 with TRBJ1-5; 8 bases align to TRBD1. Germline CDR1 is LNHDA and CDR2 is SQIVND (reference sequence). J was trimmed by 2 bases and V by 9 bases; bases with no gene match: 6. The CDR3 has 14 amino acids. The CDR3 loop is CASSGQGGNQPQHF. In nucleotides, the CDR3 is TGTGCCAGCTCCGGACAGGGAGGCAATCAGCCCCAGCATTTT.